Described below is a single T cell receptor beta chain sequence and its context. Germline loops: CDR1 MNHEY, CDR2 SVGAGI. V lost 7 bases and J lost 2; bases outside the gene matches: 8. The length of the CDR3 is 15 residues. The data belong to a study of blood T cell repertoires in COVID-19. Study context: Acute and convalescent COVID-19 specimens originated in the United States, Italy and Spain. T cells, B-cell-depleted T cells, or PBMCs supplied cDNA or gDNA.

Patients of the Seattle cohort, enrolled during active infection, were followed longitudinally. In the authors' workflow: Amplifying reference gene primers gave estimates of nucleated cell counts. Sequencing was performed with immunoSEQ multiplex PCR; in TCRdb, only in-frame clones are kept and a portion is missing. The DNA gave D and trimming, while V, J and clone size come from that table. The sample includes hundreds of thousands of clones, about nine tenths seen only once; the top ten take about 7%. This TCR came from a woman aged 70-85 years with COVID-19, enrolled during active disease. The sequencing input was peripheral blood. J is TRBJ1-5 and V is TRBV6-5; 7 nucleotides agree with TRBD1. The CDR3 loop reads CASTRPGTGNQPQHF. CDR3 DNA sequence: TGTGCCAGCACCCGGCCTGGGACAGGCAATCAGCCCCAGCATTTT.